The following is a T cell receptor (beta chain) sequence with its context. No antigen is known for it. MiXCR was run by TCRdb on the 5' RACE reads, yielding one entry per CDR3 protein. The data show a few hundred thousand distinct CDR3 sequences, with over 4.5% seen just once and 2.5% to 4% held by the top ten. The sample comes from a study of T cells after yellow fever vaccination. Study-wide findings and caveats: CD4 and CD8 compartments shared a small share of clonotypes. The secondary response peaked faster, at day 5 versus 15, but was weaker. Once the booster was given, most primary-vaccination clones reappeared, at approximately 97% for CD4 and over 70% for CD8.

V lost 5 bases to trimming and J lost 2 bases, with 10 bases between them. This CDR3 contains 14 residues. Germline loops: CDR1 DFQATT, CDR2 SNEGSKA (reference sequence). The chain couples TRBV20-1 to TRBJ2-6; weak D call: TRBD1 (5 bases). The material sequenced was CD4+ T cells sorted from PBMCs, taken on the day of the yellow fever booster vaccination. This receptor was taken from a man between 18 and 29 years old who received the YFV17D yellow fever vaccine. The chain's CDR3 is CSAPTATGANVLTF. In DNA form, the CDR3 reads TGCAGTGCTCCGACAGCCACTGGGGCCAACGTCCTGACTTTC.